These T cell receptor beta chains were read from a single sample in a study of graft-versus-host responses after intestinal transplantation. TCRdb keeps only in-frame clones here, not all; method: immunoSEQ multiplex PCR. The profile shows tens of thousands of clones, about 90% of them singletons. These TCRs' antigens remain unknown. The sequenced sample was unstimulated CD4+ T cells sorted from spleen or lymph node cells, obtained before transplant. The source is a human donor who was the organ donor for an intestinal transplant. The CDR3 runs from the conserved cysteine through the conserved F or W. The D gene is left open where the match is weak. Some rows mark clone size as missing; the rest say once, few, many or name a class of expanded clone.

>TRBV19|TRBJ2-2|TRBD2|-
TGTGCCAGTAGGTTACTAGCGGGAAAGACCGGGGAGCTGTTTTTT
CASRLLAGKTGELFF
>TRBV18|TRBJ1-5|TRBD1|-
TGTGCCAGCTCTCGACAGGGCGGAGATCAGCCCCAGCATTTT
CASSRQGGDQPQHF
>TRBV6-1|TRBJ1-1|-|few
TGTGCCAGCAGTGAAAGTTTAGTCACTGAAGCTTTCTTT
CASSESLVTEAFF
>TRBV19|TRBJ1-1|TRBD1|-
TGTGCCAGTAAAGCCGACAGGGCCACTGAAGCTTTCTTT
CASKADRATEAFF
>TRBV12-5|TRBJ2-3|TRBD2|few
TGTGCTAGTGGTCTCGGACTAGCGGGAGGGCCCAGCACAGATACGCAGTATTTT
CASGLGLAGGPSTDTQYF
>TRBV5-1|TRBJ2-7|TRBD2|-
TGCGCCAGCAGCTTAGGACTAGCGGGAGCCAATTCCCCCTACGAGCAGTACTTC
CASSLGLAGANSPYEQYF
>TRBV7-8|TRBJ2-2|TRBD1|-
TGTGCCAGCAGCTTCCGGGACAGGGGGCGCGGCGGGGAGCTGTTTTTT
CASSFRDRGRGGELFF
>TRBV7-2|TRBJ2-3|-|-
TGTGCCAGCAGCGTCTATCCCCCAGATACGCAGTATTTT
CASSVYPPDTQYF
>TRBV2|TRBJ1-3|-|-
TGTGCCAGCAGTGACGGGGGGGGGCCTGGAAACACCATATATTTT
CASSDGGGPGNTIYF
>TRBV7-2|TRBJ1-5|-|-
TGTGCCAGCAGCTTAGCGCAGGGACAGCCCCAGCATTTT
CASSLAQGQPQHF
>TRBV4-1|TRBJ2-5|TRBD2|few
TGCGCCAGCAGCCTTAGCGGGAGAGGGGAGACCCAGTACTTC
CASSLSGRGETQYF
>TRBV29-1|TRBJ2-7|TRBD1|-
TGCAGCGCCCTAGGCAGGGGGAACTACGAGCAGTACTTC
CSALGRGNYEQYF
>TRBV11-2|TRBJ2-2|-|-
TGTGCCAGCAGCTTCACAACCTTCAGGGACACCGGGGAGCTGTTTTTT
CASSFTTFRDTGELFF
>TRBV5-1|TRBJ2-1|TRBD2|-
TGCGCCAGCAGCTTTTTGACTAGCGGAAACAATGAGCAGTTCTTC
CASSFLTSGNNEQFF
>TRBV6-8|TRBJ2-4|TRBD2|once
TGTGCCAGCAGACCTACCGGGACTAGCGGGTTCCTAGCCAAAAACATTCAGTACTTC
CASRPTGTSGFLAKNIQYF
>TRBV7-6|TRBJ2-7|-|-
TGTGCCAGCAGCCCCTTCCCACAGGGCGGCTACTACGAGCAGTACTTC
CASSPFPQGGYYEQYF
>TRBV18|TRBJ1-1|-|-
TGTGCCAGCTCACCACAAGGGGAACTACAGGGAAAAGCTTTCTTT
CASSPQGELQGKAFF
>TRBV25-1|TRBJ1-5|-|-
TGTGCCAGCAGTGGCCAGGGAATAGGTCAGCCCCAGCATTTT
CASSGQGIGQPQHF
>TRBV6-5|TRBJ1-5|-|-
TGTGCCAGCAGTCCCGGAGACAGGCACAATCAGCCCCAGCATTTT
CASSPGDRHNQPQHF